Listed below are T cell receptor beta chains from one sample, sequenced in a study of OX40 agonist ivuxolimab in advanced cancers. Clones were read by immunoSEQ multiplex PCR, and TCRdb kept only the in-frame ones, dropping some. Of 33,000 or so clones in the sample, 87% were seen once. This material consisted of CD4+ or CD8+ T cells sorted from blood, taken in a trial of the OX40 agonist ivuxolimab. These receptor sequences come from an adult with an advanced solid tumor such as melanoma, head and neck, liver or kidney cancer. Both conserved end residues are part of each CDR3. D genes are given only for firm matches. Clone size is stated in some rows and not others, as once, few, many or a class when expanded.

V: TRBV27; size: -; J: TRBJ1-5; length: 14; D: -; DNA: TGTGCCAGCAGTCTGGGCCCTCTGGGTCAGCCCCAGCATTTT; CDR3: CASSLGPLGQPQHF
V: TRBV6-1; size: -; J: TRBJ1-3; length: 13; D: TRBD1; DNA: TGTGCCAGCATTAGGGGGCCTGGAAACACCATATATTTT; CDR3: CASIRGPGNTIYF
V: TRBV10-3; size: -; J: TRBJ1-1; length: 12; D: -; DNA: TGTGCCACCGCTTTCGAGAACACTGAAGCTTTCTTT; CDR3: CATAFENTEAFF
V: TRBV9; size: -; J: TRBJ2-7; length: 13; D: TRBD1; DNA: TGTGCCAGCAGCGCTAACAGGGACAGTCAGCAGTACTTC; CDR3: CASSANRDSQQYF
V: TRBV29-1; size: -; J: TRBJ1-3; length: 14; D: -; DNA: TGCAGCGTTGGGTTGACAACCTCTGGAAACACCATATATTTT; CDR3: CSVGLTTSGNTIYF
V: TRBV5-1; size: -; J: TRBJ2-6; length: 16; D: -; DNA: TGCGCCAGCAGCGTTACTTCAATCTCTGGGGCCAACGTCCTGACTTTC; CDR3: CASSVTSISGANVLTF
V: TRBV18; size: -; J: TRBJ1-4; length: 15; D: TRBD1; DNA: TGTGCCAGCTCACCAATAACAGGGGGAAGAGAAAAACTGTTTTTT; CDR3: CASSPITGGREKLFF
V: TRBV6-5; size: -; J: TRBJ2-1; length: 13; D: TRBD2; DNA: TGTGCCAGCAGTCCCGGGGGGTACAATGAGCAGTTCTTC; CDR3: CASSPGGYNEQFF
V: TRBV25-1; size: -; J: TRBJ2-5; length: 14; D: -; DNA: TGTGCCAGCAGTGACCACAGGGTGACAGAGACCCAGTACTTC; CDR3: CASSDHRVTETQYF
V: TRBV6-6; size: -; J: TRBJ1-4; length: 15; D: -; DNA: TGTGCCAGCAATCGGGGCGGGTGGACTAATGAAAAACTGTTTTTT; CDR3: CASNRGGWTNEKLFF
V: TRBV4-2; size: -; J: TRBJ2-2; length: 14; D: -; DNA: TGTGCCAGCAGCCAAGATCTGGTGGGCGGGGAGCTGTTTTTT; CDR3: CASSQDLVGGELFF
V: TRBV7-2; size: -; J: TRBJ2-7; length: 15; D: TRBD2; DNA: TGTGCCAGCAGCCCCGGTGAGCGGGGGATCTACGAGCAGTACTTC; CDR3: CASSPGERGIYEQYF
V: TRBV27; size: once; J: TRBJ2-3; length: 17; D: TRBD2; DNA: TGTGCCAGCAGTTTATGTACTAGCGGGAAGTGCACAGATACGCAGTATTTT; CDR3: CASSLCTSGKCTDTQYF
V: TRBV27; size: -; J: TRBJ1-4; length: 18; D: TRBD1; DNA: TGTGCCAGCAGTTTATGGTTCTCGGGGGGACAGTCGGTTGAAAAACTGTTTTTT; CDR3: CASSLWFSGGQSVEKLFF
V: TRBV6-4; size: -; J: TRBJ1-1; length: 15; D: -; DNA: TGTGCCAGCAGTGACTTTAGCGCGGAAAACACTGAAGCTTTCTTT; CDR3: CASSDFSAENTEAFF
V: TRBV28; size: -; J: TRBJ1-2; length: 13; D: -; DNA: TGTGCCAGCAGTTTAAAATCTAACTATGGCTACACCTTC; CDR3: CASSLKSNYGYTF
V: TRBV2; size: -; J: TRBJ1-1; length: 13; D: -; DNA: TGTGCCAGCAGTGAGGGGGTCGACACTGAAGCTTTCTTT; CDR3: CASSEGVDTEAFF
V: TRBV19; size: -; J: TRBJ2-6; length: 14; D: -; DNA: TGTGCCAGTAGTACAGGGGCTGGGGCCAACGTCCTGACTTTC; CDR3: CASSTGAGANVLTF
V: TRBV6-5; size: -; J: TRBJ1-1; length: 14; D: -; DNA: TGTGCCAGCCAACTAGGGGGTCAGGGAACTGAAGCTTTCTTT; CDR3: CASQLGGQGTEAFF
V: TRBV4-2; size: few; J: TRBJ1-1; length: 15; D: -; DNA: TGTGCCAGCAGCCAAGTTCTTGGCCTGAACACTGAAGCTTTCTTT; CDR3: CASSQVLGLNTEAFF
V: TRBV11-2; size: -; J: TRBJ2-7; length: 17; D: -; DNA: TGTGCCAGCAGCTTATCCAACTCGGCGGCATCGAGCTACGAGCAGTACTTC; CDR3: CASSLSNSAASSYEQYF
V: TRBV27; size: -; J: TRBJ1-1; length: 15; D: -; DNA: TGTGCCAGCAGTTTATGGGGCCCACGGGGGACTGAAGCTTTCTTT; CDR3: CASSLWGPRGTEAFF
V: TRBV7-9; size: -; J: TRBJ2-7; length: 16; D: TRBD2; DNA: TGTGCCAGCAGCCCTCAGGGACTAGCGGGAATGGACGAGCAGTACTTC; CDR3: CASSPQGLAGMDEQYF
V: TRBV5-1; size: -; J: TRBJ2-1; length: 15; D: -; DNA: TGCGCCAGCAGCTTGGCGGTGACTAAAAACAATGAGCAGTTCTTC; CDR3: CASSLAVTKNNEQFF
V: TRBV5-1; size: -; J: TRBJ2-2; length: 16; D: -; DNA: TGCGCCAGCAAGGCGACAGGGACTATGAACACCGGGGAGCTGTTTTTT; CDR3: CASKATGTMNTGELFF
V: TRBV6-1; size: -; J: TRBJ1-4; length: 15; D: TRBD1; DNA: TGTGCCAGCAGTGTCGGGACAGGGGGTAATGAAAAACTGTTTTTT; CDR3: CASSVGTGGNEKLFF
V: TRBV25-1; size: -; J: TRBJ2-1; length: 13; D: -; DNA: TGTGCCAGCAGTGACCCCGGGTACAATGAGCAGTTCTTC; CDR3: CASSDPGYNEQFF
V: TRBV7-2; size: few; J: TRBJ2-7; length: 14; D: TRBD2; DNA: TGTGCCAGCAGCTCTGGACTAGCGGGGTCCGAGCAGTACTTC; CDR3: CASSSGLAGSEQYF
V: TRBV28; size: -; J: TRBJ2-1; length: 16; D: TRBD2; DNA: TGTGCCAGCAGGTCTACTAGCGGGAGGGCGGTCTATGAGCAGTTCTTC; CDR3: CASRSTSGRAVYEQFF
V: TRBV15; size: -; J: TRBJ2-7; length: 13; D: TRBD1; DNA: TGTGCCACCAGCAGAGGCAGACAGGGGGAGCAGTACTTC; CDR3: CATSRGRQGEQYF
V: TRBV29-1; size: few; J: TRBJ2-1; length: 14; D: TRBD1; DNA: TGCAGCGTTGAGGGCCAGGGGGTATTATATGAGCAGTTCTTC; CDR3: CSVEGQGVLYEQFF
V: TRBV11-2; size: -; J: TRBJ2-5; length: 13; D: -; DNA: TGTGCCAGCAGCTTATGGGACCAAGAGACCCAGTACTTC; CDR3: CASSLWDQETQYF
V: TRBV6-6; size: -; J: TRBJ1-1; length: 16; D: TRBD1; DNA: TGTGCCAGCACACGGCAGACAGGGCGGAAAAAGGGTGAAGCTTTCTTT; CDR3: CASTRQTGRKKGEAFF
V: TRBV18; size: -; J: TRBJ2-2; length: 15; D: -; DNA: TGTGCCAGCTCACCACTAGCAAGGGGGACCGGGGAGCTGTTTTTT; CDR3: CASSPLARGTGELFF
V: TRBV6-6; size: -; J: TRBJ2-3; length: 14; D: -; DNA: TGTGCCAGCAACAACAGGGCGGGTACAGATACGCAGTATTTT; CDR3: CASNNRAGTDTQYF
V: TRBV6-5; size: -; J: TRBJ1-1; length: 13; D: -; DNA: TGTGCCAGCAGTTCTCCCGGCCAGATTGGTACTTTCTTT; CDR3: CASSSPGQIGTFF
V: TRBV27; size: -; J: TRBJ2-1; length: 15; D: -; DNA: TGTGCCAGCAGCCCACAGGTTGACATATACAATGAGCAGTTCTTC; CDR3: CASSPQVDIYNEQFF
V: TRBV6-5; size: -; J: TRBJ1-2; length: 14; D: -; DNA: TGTGCCAGCAGGACGGTTACAGTGGACTATGGCTACACCTTC; CDR3: CASRTVTVDYGYTF
V: TRBV29-1; size: -; J: TRBJ2-3; length: 11; D: -; DNA: TGCAGCGTTGAAGTTCAGGATACGCAGTATTTT; CDR3: CSVEVQDTQYF
V: TRBV28; size: -; J: TRBJ2-1; length: 19; D: TRBD2; DNA: TGTGCCAGCAGCTCCTTCCGGTTCTCTAGCGGGACATCCTACAATGAGCAGTTCTTC; CDR3: CASSSFRFSSGTSYNEQFF
V: TRBV10-3; size: -; J: TRBJ2-3; length: 14; D: -; DNA: TGTGCCATCAGTGAGTCACCCGGCACAGATACGCAGTATTTT; CDR3: CAISESPGTDTQYF
V: TRBV5-1; size: -; J: TRBJ1-4; length: 15; D: TRBD1; DNA: TGCGCCAGCAGCTTGGGGGACAGGTCTAATGAAAAACTGTTTTTT; CDR3: CASSLGDRSNEKLFF
V: TRBV6-1; size: -; J: TRBJ2-1; length: 13; D: -; DNA: TGTGCCAGCAGTGATACACCCTACAATGAGCAGTTCTTC; CDR3: CASSDTPYNEQFF
V: TRBV18; size: -; J: TRBJ1-2; length: 15; D: -; DNA: TGTGCCAGCTCCCTCGACCGGGGGTCTAACTATGGCTACACCTTC; CDR3: CASSLDRGSNYGYTF
V: TRBV18; size: -; J: TRBJ2-7; length: 15; D: -; DNA: TGTGCCAGCTCACCGGAACCGGGACGGATCTACGAGCAGTACTTC; CDR3: CASSPEPGRIYEQYF
V: TRBV5-4; size: -; J: TRBJ1-2; length: 16; D: TRBD1; DNA: TGTGCCAGCACCATTTCAGGGGGGAGAACTAACTATGGCTACACCTTC; CDR3: CASTISGGRTNYGYTF
V: TRBV6-5; size: -; J: TRBJ2-5; length: 15; D: -; DNA: TGTGCCAGCAGTTTTACCGGGACTCAGGCGGAGACCCAGTACTTC; CDR3: CASSFTGTQAETQYF
V: TRBV5-4; size: -; J: TRBJ1-1; length: 14; D: -; DNA: TGTGCCAGCAGTTCTGACAAATTTAACACTGAAGCTTTCTTT; CDR3: CASSSDKFNTEAFF
V: TRBV4-2; size: -; J: TRBJ2-1; length: 16; D: TRBD2; DNA: TGTGCCAGCAGCCCCAGCTTTGCGGGAGTTGGCAATGAGCAGTTCTTC; CDR3: CASSPSFAGVGNEQFF
V: TRBV2; size: few; J: TRBJ1-5; length: 16; D: -; DNA: TGTGCCAGCAGTGAATCGGCAGGGGCTAGCAATCAGCCCCAGCATTTT; CDR3: CASSESAGASNQPQHF
V: TRBV11-3; size: once; J: TRBJ2-5; length: 13; D: -; DNA: TGTGCCAGCAGTAGACAGGTCCAAGAGACCCAGTACTTC; CDR3: CASSRQVQETQYF
V: TRBV19; size: -; J: TRBJ2-2; length: 14; D: TRBD2; DNA: TGTGCCAGTAATAGCGGGAGGAACACCGGGGAGCTGTTTTTT; CDR3: CASNSGRNTGELFF
V: TRBV4-1; size: -; J: TRBJ1-5; length: 15; D: -; DNA: TGCGCCAGCAGCCCCCACCAGGGCCCCAATCAGCCCCAGCATTTT; CDR3: CASSPHQGPNQPQHF
V: TRBV10-3; size: -; J: TRBJ2-5; length: 15; D: TRBD1; DNA: TGTGCCATCAGTGAGACCAGACAGGGGCAAGAGACCCAGTACTTC; CDR3: CAISETRQGQETQYF
V: TRBV6-6; size: -; J: TRBJ2-1; length: 12; D: -; DNA: TGTGCCAGCAGTTTACAGGGAAATGAGCAGTTCTTC; CDR3: CASSLQGNEQFF
V: TRBV28; size: -; J: TRBJ1-4; length: 15; D: TRBD1; DNA: TGTGCCAGCGCAATAACAGGGGCGACTAATGAAAAACTGTTTTTT; CDR3: CASAITGATNEKLFF
V: TRBV1; size: -; J: TRBJ2-7; length: 17; D: -; DNA: TGCACCAGCGGCGAGGGCGGGAGTGGGTGGGTCTCCTACGAGCAGTACTTC; CDR3: CTSGEGGSGWVSYEQYF
V: TRBV28; size: -; J: TRBJ2-1; length: 14; D: -; DNA: TGTGCCAGCAGTTTATACGGGAGCTACAATGAGCAGTTCTTC; CDR3: CASSLYGSYNEQFF
V: TRBV18; size: -; J: TRBJ1-3; length: 17; D: -; DNA: TGTGCCAGCTCACCGGGGCCCGGAGGGGAAGTTGGAAACACCATATATTTT; CDR3: CASSPGPGGEVGNTIYF